One sample yielded the 11 T cell receptor beta chains listed below, sequenced in a study of vaccination and CD4 T cells after COVID-19. Indicated treatment: roughly 10-day PBMC culture with coronavirus spike peptide pools or control peptides (ViraFEST assay). The Oncomine TCR Beta short-read assay generated sequence data from the DNA of cultured CD4+ T cells. TCRdb reprocessed the PCR reads via MiXCR and lists one record per CDR3 protein. The sample consists of just over 20,000 distinct CDR3 sequences, 70% of them appearing once. No antigen has been identified for these receptors. The sample consisted of CD4+ T cells from blood, cultured in vitro. The receptors here all came from a human donor who had recovered from COVID-19.

The chain has TRBV30 and TRBJ1-1, with TRBD1 as a possible D gene (6 bases). Trimming removed 4 bases from V and 5 bases from J, with 11 bases in between. Per the germline V gene, CDR1 is GTSNPN and CDR2 is SVGIG (reference sequence). This CDR3 region has 12 residues. The CDR3 spells CAWTQGGTEAFF. In DNA form, the CDR3 reads TGTGCCTGGACCCAAGGGGGGACTGAAGCTTTCTTT.

The chain joins TRBV5-6 to TRBJ1-2; possibly TRBD1 for D (5 bases). The CDR3 spans 12 residues. Trimming stripped 4 bases from V and 4 bases from J, with 8 bases between. Germline V gives CDR1 SGHDT, CDR2 YYEEEE. This CDR3 is CASSPQAYGYTF. In DNA, the CDR3 is TGTGCCAGCAGCCCACAGGCCTATGGCTACACCTTC.

The chain combines TRBV12-3 or TRBV12-4 with TRBJ1-2, with unresolved D. The CDR3 consists of 15 residues. V was pared by 5 bases and J by 0 bases, with 13 bases between. DNA of the CDR3: TGTGCCAGCAGTCGTTGGCCGGGTACTAACTATGGCTACACCTTC. Amino acids: CASSRWPGTNYGYTF.

This chain connects TRBV6-5 to TRBJ2-7; D possibly uses TRBD1 or TRBD2 (5 bases each). Germline assignment: CDR1 MNHEY and CDR2 SVGAGI. The V end lost 1 base, the J end lost 3 bases, and 13 bases lay between the germline ends. This CDR3 has 15 residues. CDR3 nucleotide sequence: TGTGCCAGCAGTTACTACGGGACCGGGCTCTACGAGCAGTACTTC. It is translated as CASSYYGTGLYEQYF.

This clonotype was seen only a few times. The V and J genes are TRBV6-1 and TRBJ2-3; D gene ambiguous. Germline CDR1 reads MNHNS; CDR2 reads SASEGT. Trimming took 4 bases from V and 5 from J, leaving 10 bases between them. The CDR3 runs 13 residues. The CDR3 region is CASSVVLGDTQYF. The DNA for the CDR3 is TGTGCCAGCAGTGTTGTGCTAGGAGATACGCAGTATTTT.

This chain uses TRBV15 with TRBJ2-3; no definite D call. This CDR3 has 15 amino acids. Germline-derived CDR1 and CDR2 are LNHNV and YYDKDF (reference sequence). V dropped 5 bases and J dropped 0 bases, with 12 bases sitting between them. The DNA for the CDR3 is TGTGCCACCAGCCCCAGTATCTCTAGCACAGATACGCAGTATTTT. It is translated as CATSPSISSTDTQYF.

This chain uses TRBV19 with TRBJ2-6, with D perhaps given as TRBD1 or TRBD2 (5 bases each). V lost 6 bases and J 0 bases, leaving 18 bases between the germline ends. Germline V gene sequence: CDR1 LNHDA, CDR2 SQIVND (reference sequence). The CDR3 totals 18 residues. The CDR3 is CASSPSRGVLSGANVLTF. The CDR3 DNA reads as TGTGCCAGTAGCCCCTCCCGAGGGGTCCTCTCTGGGGCCAACGTCCTGACTTTC.

The chain is built from TRBV20-1 and TRBJ1-1; the D gene is possibly TRBD1 (5 bases). V was clipped by 1 base and J by 6 bases, with 15 bases between them. The CDR3 loop spans 14 amino acids. CDR1 is DFQATT, CDR2 SNEGSKA, per germline (reference sequence). The DNA of the CDR3 is TGCAGTGCTAGAGCAAAGGCTAACAGGCCTGAAGCTTTCTTT. The encoded protein is CSARAKANRPEAFF.

This clonotype is classed as medium-sized (0.01 to 0.1%). The chain carries TRBV7-2 and TRBJ1-2, with D hard to call. Germline CDR1 is SGHTA and CDR2 is FQGNSA. The CDR3 spans 16 residues. Trimming shortened V by 0 bases and J by 0 bases, and 11 bases separated the two germline ends. For the CDR3, the DNA is TGTGCCAGCAGCTTAGCTAGGTCATTCGCTAACTATGGCTACACCTTC. Translation gives CASSLARSFANYGYTF.

The chain is built from TRBV19 and TRBJ2-7; TRBD2 is a possible D gene (5 bases). Germline loops: CDR1 LNHDA, CDR2 SQIVND (reference sequence). There are 16 residues in the CDR3. V lost 0 bases, J lost 6 bases, and 18 bases lay in between. The CDR3 spells CASSIDLRGLESEQYF. The CDR3 DNA reads TGTGCCAGTAGTATAGATCTCCGCGGGTTGGAAAGCGAGCAGTACTTC.

This clonotype was seen only once. V gene TRBV6-5 combines with J gene TRBJ1-5; D unclear. Looked up from germline, CDR1 is MNHEY and CDR2 is SVGAGI. V lost 3 bases and J lost 1, with 10 bases in between. The CDR3 consists of 15 residues. The DNA of the CDR3 is TGTGCCAGCAGTTATAGTTTGCGGAGCAATCAGCCCCAGCATTTT. It is translated as CASSYSLRSNQPQHF.